A selection of T cell receptor beta chains follows, all from one sample in a study of T-cell memory formation after mild COVID-19. TCRdb re-called the 5' RACE reads through MiXCR, storing one row per CDR3 protein. In the table there are roughly 130,000 distinct CDR3 sequences, roughly 6% of which are singletons. What was sequenced was PBMCs or a T cell subset sorted from them (not recorded which). Receptor source: an adult woman who had mild COVID-19 (a few samples of this study predate the infection). Cell type and time point are not known. Both conserved end residues are part of each CDR3. A D gene is named only where the DNA matches it firmly. Clone size, where shown, is once, few, many, or a class for clones that have expanded.

NA | TRBJ2-5 | TRBV9 | TRBD2 | CASSVAGGLKETQYF | TGTGCCAGCAGCGTAGCGGGGGGGCTAAAAGAGACCCAGTACTTC
few | TRBJ2-3 | TRBV24-1 | NA | CATSDLARGGTDTQYF | TGTGCCACCAGTGATTTGGCCAGGGGCGGCACAGATACGCAGTATTTT
few | TRBJ1-5 | TRBV18 | TRBD1 | CASSSQRDRGNQPQHF | TGTGCCAGCTCATCGCAAAGAGACAGGGGCAATCAGCCCCAGCATTTT
NA | TRBJ2-3 | TRBV24-1 | NA | CATSRIGTDTQYF | TGTGCCACCAGTCGGATTGGCACAGATACGCAGTATTTT
NA | TRBJ2-1 | TRBV7-3 | TRBD1 | CASSWGYGTGSYNEQFF | TGTGCCAGCAGCTGGGGCTACGGGACAGGGAGCTACAATGAGCAGTTCTTC
many | TRBJ2-7 | TRBV18 | NA | CASSPQYEQYF | TGTGCCAGCTCACCACAGTACGAGCAGTACTTC
few | TRBJ2-1 | TRBV11-3 | NA | CASSSGGGSYNEQFF | TGTGCCAGCAGCTCCGGTGGCGGGTCTTACAATGAGCAGTTCTTC
many | TRBJ1-1 | TRBV9 | NA | CASSNLGGRRTEAFF | TGTGCCAGCAGCAACCTGGGGGGGCGAAGAACTGAAGCTTTCTTT
many | TRBJ2-7 | TRBV7-3 | TRBD2 | CASRSGLAGGPVYEQYF | TGTGCCAGCAGATCGGGACTAGCGGGAGGGCCGGTCTACGAGCAGTACTTC
NA | TRBJ2-1 | TRBV4-3 | NA | CASSQASYGGSYNEQFF | TGCGCCAGCAGCCAGGCCTCGTATGGGGGCTCCTACAATGAGCAGTTCTTC
NA | TRBJ2-2 | TRBV6-2/TRBV6-3 | TRBD2 | CASISGGANTGELFF | TGTGCCAGCATTTCGGGGGGAGCGAACACCGGGGAGCTGTTTTTT
many | TRBJ2-3 | TRBV7-2 | NA | CASSSRGLALGTDTQYF | TGTGCCAGCAGCTCCAGAGGTCTAGCGCTAGGCACAGATACGCAGTATTTT
many | TRBJ2-3 | TRBV6-5 | NA | CASSYSTSTDTQYF | TGTGCCAGCAGTTACTCGACTAGCACAGATACGCAGTATTTT
many | TRBJ1-4 | TRBV7-9 | NA | CASSARGGGKLFF | TGTGCCAGCAGCGCCAGGGGAGGAGGAAAACTGTTTTTT
few | TRBJ2-5 | TRBV18 | TRBD1 | CASTPDRAYQETQYF | TGTGCCAGCACCCCGGACAGGGCGTATCAAGAGACCCAGTACTTC
few | TRBJ1-4 | TRBV20-1 | NA | CSAREPGPSSSKLFF | TGCAGTGCTAGAGAGCCGGGACCTAGTTCAAGTAAACTGTTTTTT
many | TRBJ1-6 | TRBV5-1 | TRBD1 | CASSPRTGDNSPLHF | TGCGCCAGCAGCCCCCGGACAGGGGATAATTCACCCCTCCACTTT
NA | TRBJ2-2 | TRBV7-2 | TRBD2 | CANQQSGSVGELFF | TGTGCCAATCAGCAAAGCGGGAGTGTCGGGGAGCTGTTTTTT
many | TRBJ2-7 | TRBV6-2/TRBV6-3 | NA | CASSSQGDEQYF | TGTGCCAGCAGCTCCCAGGGTGACGAGCAGTACTTC
few | TRBJ1-2 | TRBV12-3/TRBV12-4 | TRBD1 | CASSANAGTGDYGYTF | TGTGCCAGCAGTGCGAACGCCGGGACAGGGGACTATGGCTACACCTTC
few | TRBJ1-3 | TRBV7-9 | NA | CASSFAQNTIYF | TGTGCCAGCAGCTTTGCCCAAAACACCATATATTTT
NA | TRBJ2-1 | TRBV20-1 | TRBD1 | CSARKQGLGYNEQFF | TGCAGTGCTAGGAAACAGGGGTTAGGTTACAATGAGCAGTTCTTC
few | TRBJ2-3 | TRBV30 | TRBD1 | CAWRERGRPDTQYF | TGTGCCTGGAGGGAGAGGGGGCGCCCAGATACGCAGTATTTT